This T cell receptor (beta chain) was found in a study of T cell changes during pregnancy in multiple sclerosis. Data came from immunoSEQ multiplex PCR; TCRdb stores just in-frame clones and leaves some out. The sample carries about 59,000 clones, roughly 94% recorded once. CDR1 is MNHEY, CDR2 SMNVEV, per germline (reference sequence). V lost 1 base, J lost 8 bases, and 3 bases stayed unmatched. The CDR3 runs to 14 residues. The genes are TRBV27 and TRBJ2-1; 9 nucleotides agree with TRBD2. The source of this sequence is a female donor with multiple sclerosis, enrolled in a pregnancy study. The sample here was CD8+ T cells from peripheral blood mononuclear cells, taken after pregnancy. The CDR3 here is CASSLLGTSYEQFF. CDR3 sequence (DNA): TGTGCCAGCAGTTTATTGGGGACTAGCTATGAGCAGTTCTTC.